The 8 T cell receptor beta chains reported below all come from one sample, sequenced in a study of regulatory T cells in long-lasting Graves disease. The time point was: newly diagnosed GD, antithyroid drugs for less than 3 months. PBMC RNA was the source of the TCR library. Combining iRepertoire HTBI primers with Arm-PCR of CDR3 regions, the authors built TCR beta libraries. Using its own MiXCR run on the multiplex PCR reads, TCRdb lists one record per CDR3 protein. The table includes a few hundred thousand distinct CDR3 sequences, about 17% detected once. This material consisted of peripheral blood mononuclear cells (PBMCs), taken at new diagnosis, from a patient treated with antithyroid drugs. These receptor sequences come from a female donor with Graves disease.

As to this clonotype: A much larger clone sits a single nucleotide away, making a read error possible. The chain joins TRBV6-1 to TRBJ1-2; D not certain. Trimming cost V 6 bases and J 7 bases, with 15 bases left between them. The CDR3 runs to 13 residues. From germline, CDR1 is MNHNS and CDR2 SASEGT. In nucleotides, the CDR3 is TGTGCCAGCAGCCCAGACCCCAGACGTGGCTACACCTTC. It is translated as CASSPDPRRGYTF.

The CDR3 loop reads CASSQTSGRAGELFF. The CDR3 nucleotides read TGTGCCAGCAGTCAGACTAGCGGGAGGGCTGGGGAGCTGTTTTTT. The V and J genes are TRBV28 and TRBJ2-2; 14 nucleotides align to TRBD2. The CDR3 runs 15 residues. V was clipped by 5 bases and J by 8 bases; unmatched bases: 4. Germline V CDR1 and CDR2: MDHEN, SYDVKM.

This clonotype showed up many times. This chain links TRBV28 with TRBJ1-1; 7 bases agree with TRBD1. Germline assignment: CDR1 MDHEN and CDR2 SYDVKM. The CDR3 spans 14 residues. Trimming cost V 3 bases and J 1 base; bases outside gene matches: 2. The CDR3 DNA follows: TGTGCCAGCAGTTTTACAGGGGAGAACACTGAAGCTTTCTTT. Protein product: CASSFTGENTEAFF.

This clonotype has a count of ten or more. The chain is built from TRBV7-2 and TRBJ2-5; D is unclear. The germline V and J ends were trimmed by 2 bases and 0 bases, with 7 bases remaining between them. Germline V lookup: CDR1 SGHTA, CDR2 FQGNSA. The CDR3 sequence is 14 residues long. The CDR3 DNA reads TGTGCCAGCAGCTTATCCGGGCACCAAGAGACCCAGTACTTC. This codes for CASSLSGHQETQYF.

In this sample, this clonotype turned up many times. The CDR3: CSVSGKTEAFF. As DNA, the CDR3 is TGCAGCGTTTCAGGAAAAACTGAAGCTTTCTTT. The chain links TRBV29-1 to TRBJ1-1; no clear D gene. The ends were cut back, 5 bases at V and 5 bases at J, with 9 bases in the middle. CDR1 and CDR2 from the germline V gene are SQVTM and ANQGSEA. This CDR3 has 11 residues.

This clonotype was counted ten times or more. The rearrangement joins TRBV18 to TRBJ1-4; D is unclear. The CDR3 loop spans 14 amino acids. V gave up 6 bases and J gave up 0 bases, with 8 bases separating them. Germline values: CDR1 KGHSH, CDR2 LQKENI. The CDR3 here is CASSDTATNEKLFF. The CDR3 DNA sequence: TGTGCCAGCTCCGACACTGCAACTAATGAAAAACTGTTTTTT.

This clonotype was counted only a few times. The chain links TRBV11-3 to TRBJ1-6, with 9 nucleotides matching TRBD1. The CDR3 runs to 16 residues. The germline gives CDR1 SGHNT, CDR2 YENEEA. The V gene end was trimmed by 5 bases and the J gene end by 9 bases; junction bases not matched to a gene: 11. The CDR3 DNA is TGTGCCAGCAGCCCTCGGACAGGGGCTTTTATTTCACCCCTCCACTTT. Translated: CASSPRTGAFISPLHF.

This chain uses TRBV11-3 with TRBJ1-2; 9 bases fit TRBD1. This CDR3 is built from 14 residues. The J segment lost 4 bases and the V segment lost 5 bases, leaving 5 bases of the junction unmatched. Germline values: CDR1 SGHNT, CDR2 YENEEA. The CDR3 loop reads CASSQGQGSYGYTF. CDR3 nucleotide sequence: TGTGCCAGCAGCCAGGGACAGGGCTCCTATGGCTACACCTTC. Looking up the rest from reference TRBV11-3 and TRBJ1-2 gives the full variable domain: EAGVVQSPRYKIIEKKQPVAFWCNPISGHNTLYWYLQNLGQGPELLIRYENEEAVDDSQLPKDRFSAERLKGVDSTLKIQPAELGDSAVYLCASSQGQGSYGYTFGSGTRLTVV.